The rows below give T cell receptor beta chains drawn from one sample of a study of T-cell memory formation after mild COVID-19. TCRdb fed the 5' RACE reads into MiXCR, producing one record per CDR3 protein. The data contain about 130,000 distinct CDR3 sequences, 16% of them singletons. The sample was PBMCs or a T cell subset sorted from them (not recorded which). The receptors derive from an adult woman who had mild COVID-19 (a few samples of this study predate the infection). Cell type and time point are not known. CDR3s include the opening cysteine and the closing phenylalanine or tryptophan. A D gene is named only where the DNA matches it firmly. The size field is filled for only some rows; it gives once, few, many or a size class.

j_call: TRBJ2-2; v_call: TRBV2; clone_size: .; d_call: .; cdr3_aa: CASKKSDSANTGELFF; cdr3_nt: TGTGCCAGCAAGAAATCAGACAGCGCGAACACCGGGGAGCTGTTTTTT
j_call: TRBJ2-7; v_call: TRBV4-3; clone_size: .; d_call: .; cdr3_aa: CASSQDWVGRYEQYF; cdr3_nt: TGCGCCAGCAGCCAAGATTGGGTCGGCCGCTACGAGCAGTACTTC
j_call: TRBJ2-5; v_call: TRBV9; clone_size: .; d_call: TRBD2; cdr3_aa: CASSASGGAGETQYF; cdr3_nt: TGTGCCAGCAGCGCAAGCGGGGGGGCGGGAGAGACCCAGTACTTC
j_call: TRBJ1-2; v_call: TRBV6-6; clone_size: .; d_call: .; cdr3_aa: CASSSPGEGYGYTF; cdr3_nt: TGTGCCAGCAGTTCCCCAGGGGAGGGCTATGGCTACACCTTC
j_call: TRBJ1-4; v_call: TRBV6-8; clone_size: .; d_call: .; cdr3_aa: CASSFGGVEKLFF; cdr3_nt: TGTGCCAGCAGCTTCGGGGGGGTCGAAAAACTGTTTTTT
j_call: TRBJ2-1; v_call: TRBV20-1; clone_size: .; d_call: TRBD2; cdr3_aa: CSARVRERLAGGREQFF; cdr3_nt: TGCAGTGCTAGAGTTCGTGAGAGACTAGCGGGAGGGAGGGAGCAGTTCTTC
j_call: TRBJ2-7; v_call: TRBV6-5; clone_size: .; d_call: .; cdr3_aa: CASSYYPGKTYEQYF; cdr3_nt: TGTGCCAGCAGTTACTACCCAGGGAAAACCTACGAGCAGTACTTC
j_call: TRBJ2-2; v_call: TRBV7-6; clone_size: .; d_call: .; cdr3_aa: CASSRPGTTHTGELFF; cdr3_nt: TGTGCCAGCAGCCGTCCAGGGACAACTCACACCGGGGAGCTGTTTTTT
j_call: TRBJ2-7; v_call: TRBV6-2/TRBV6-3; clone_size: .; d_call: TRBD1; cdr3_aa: CASRMGTGSYEQYF; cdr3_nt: TGTGCCAGCAGGATGGGGACAGGGTCCTACGAGCAGTACTTC
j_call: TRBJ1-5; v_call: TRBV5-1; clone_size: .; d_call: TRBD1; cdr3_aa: CASSPGTGNQPQHF; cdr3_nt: TGTGCCAGCAGCCCGGGGACAGGGAACCAGCCCCAGCATTTT
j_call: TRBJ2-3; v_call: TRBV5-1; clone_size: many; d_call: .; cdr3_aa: CASSVVRSTDTQYF; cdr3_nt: TGCGCCAGCAGCGTGGTCAGGAGCACAGATACGCAGTATTTT
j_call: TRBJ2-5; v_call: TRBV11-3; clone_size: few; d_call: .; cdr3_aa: CASQDSQETQYF; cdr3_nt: TGTGCCAGCCAGGACAGCCAAGAGACCCAGTACTTC
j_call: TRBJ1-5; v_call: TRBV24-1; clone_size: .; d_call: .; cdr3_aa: CATSQGLGQPQHF; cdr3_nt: TGTGCCACCAGTCAGGGGCTTGGGCAGCCCCAGCATTTT
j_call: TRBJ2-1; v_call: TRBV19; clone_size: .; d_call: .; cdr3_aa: CASSINPSAVNEQFF; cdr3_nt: TGTGCCAGTAGTATTAATCCTTCAGCAGTTAATGAGCAGTTCTTC
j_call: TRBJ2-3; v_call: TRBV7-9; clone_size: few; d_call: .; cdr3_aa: CASSPEASTDTQYF; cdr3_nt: TGTGCCAGCAGCCCTGAGGCTAGCACAGATACGCAGTATTTT
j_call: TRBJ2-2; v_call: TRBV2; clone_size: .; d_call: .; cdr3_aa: CASSAGPANTGELFF; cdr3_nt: TGTGCCAGCAGTGCGGGGCCCGCGAACACCGGGGAGCTGTTTTTT
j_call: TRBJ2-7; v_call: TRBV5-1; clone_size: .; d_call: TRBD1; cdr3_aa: CASSPRTGLSHEQYF; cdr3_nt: TGCGCCAGCAGCCCAAGGACAGGCCTCTCCCACGAGCAGTACTTC
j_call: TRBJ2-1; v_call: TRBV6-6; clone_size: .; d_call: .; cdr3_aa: CASSERLNYNEQFF; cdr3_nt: TGTGCCAGCAGTGAGAGGCTTAACTACAATGAGCAGTTCTTC
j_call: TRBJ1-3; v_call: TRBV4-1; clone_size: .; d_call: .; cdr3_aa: CASSQVGPGNTIYF; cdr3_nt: TGCGCCAGCAGCCAAGTAGGACCTGGAAACACCATATATTTT
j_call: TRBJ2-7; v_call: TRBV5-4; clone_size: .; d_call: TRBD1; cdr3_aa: CASSSPGQGLDEQYF; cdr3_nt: TGTGCCAGCAGCTCGCCGGGACAGGGGCTCGACGAGCAGTACTTC
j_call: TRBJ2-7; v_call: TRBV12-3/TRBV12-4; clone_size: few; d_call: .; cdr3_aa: CASSRSRRTDREQYF; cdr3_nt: TGTGCCAGCAGTCGAAGCCGACGGACAGATAGGGAGCAGTACTTC
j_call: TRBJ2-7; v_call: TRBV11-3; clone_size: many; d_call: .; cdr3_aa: CASSLDPGTSSYEQYF; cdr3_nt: TGTGCCAGCAGCTTAGATCCGGGTACGAGCTCCTACGAGCAGTACTTC
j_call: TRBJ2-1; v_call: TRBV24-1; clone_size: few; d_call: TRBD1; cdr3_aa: CATSDRRTGWGYNEQFF; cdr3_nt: TGTGCCACCAGTGACCGAAGGACAGGGTGGGGTTACAATGAGCAGTTCTTC
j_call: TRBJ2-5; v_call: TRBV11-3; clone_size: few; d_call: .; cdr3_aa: CASSLDGRIRETQYF; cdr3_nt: TGTGCCAGCAGCTTAGATGGGCGGATCCGAGAGACCCAGTACTTC
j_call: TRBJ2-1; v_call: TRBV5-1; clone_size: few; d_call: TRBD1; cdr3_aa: CASSLRDRSYNEQFF; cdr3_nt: TGCGCCAGCAGCTTGAGGGACAGATCCTACAATGAGCAGTTCTTC
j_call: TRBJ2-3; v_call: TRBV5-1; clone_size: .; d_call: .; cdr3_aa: CASSSRGTTDTQYF; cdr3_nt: TGCGCCAGCTCCTCGAGGGGGACCACAGATACGCAGTATTTT
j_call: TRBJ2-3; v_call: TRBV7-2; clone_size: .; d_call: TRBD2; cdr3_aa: CASRRRLAGATSTDTQYF; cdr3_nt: TGTGCCAGCAGACGAAGACTAGCGGGAGCTACTAGCACAGATACGCAGTATTTT
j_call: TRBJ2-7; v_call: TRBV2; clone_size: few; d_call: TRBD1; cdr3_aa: CASSRQGGTYEQYF; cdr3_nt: TGTGCCAGCAGCCGACAGGGGGGAACCTACGAGCAGTACTTC
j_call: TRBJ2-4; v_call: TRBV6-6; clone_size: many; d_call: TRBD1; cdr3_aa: CASSTPGQLNIQYF; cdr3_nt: TGTGCCAGCAGTACCCCGGGACAGCTGAACATTCAGTACTTC
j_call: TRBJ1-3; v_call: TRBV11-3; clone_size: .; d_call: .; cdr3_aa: CASSLSGTGNTIYF; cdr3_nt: TGTGCCAGCAGCCTCTCCGGGACTGGAAACACCATATATTTT
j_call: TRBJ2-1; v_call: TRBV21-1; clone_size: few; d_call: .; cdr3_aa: CASSKLAENLNEQFF; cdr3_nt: TGTGCCAGCAGCAAACTAGCGGAGAACCTCAATGAGCAGTTCTTC
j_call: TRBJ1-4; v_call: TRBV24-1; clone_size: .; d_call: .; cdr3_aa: CATSGEGLSEKLFF; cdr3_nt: TGTGCCACCAGTGGTGAGGGATTGAGTGAAAAACTGTTTTTT
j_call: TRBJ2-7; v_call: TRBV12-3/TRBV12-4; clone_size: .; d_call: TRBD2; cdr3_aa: CATAFREGDEQYF; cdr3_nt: TGTGCCACCGCGTTTCGGGAGGGCGACGAGCAGTACTTC
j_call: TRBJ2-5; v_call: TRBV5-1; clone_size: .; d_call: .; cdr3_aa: CASSSTGVVETQYF; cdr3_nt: TGCGCCAGCAGCTCTACTGGGGTCGTGGAGACCCAGTACTTC
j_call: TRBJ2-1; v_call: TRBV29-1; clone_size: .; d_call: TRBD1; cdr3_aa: CSVARDREDEQFF; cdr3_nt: TGCAGCGTTGCGAGGGACAGGGAGGATGAGCAGTTCTTC
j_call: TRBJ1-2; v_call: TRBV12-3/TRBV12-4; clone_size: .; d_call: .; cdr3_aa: CASSFPGDGYTF; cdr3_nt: TGTGCCAGCAGTTTTCCCGGGGATGGCTACACCTTC
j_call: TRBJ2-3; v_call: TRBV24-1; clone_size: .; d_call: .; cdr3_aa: CATSESPGQGGKDTQYF; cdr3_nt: TGTGCCACCAGTGAGTCCCCTGGACAGGGAGGGAAAGATACGCAGTATTTT
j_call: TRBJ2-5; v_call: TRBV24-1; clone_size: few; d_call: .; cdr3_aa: CATSDTRDDLTQYF; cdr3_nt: TGTGCCACCAGTGACACCCGGGACGACTTGACCCAGTACTTC
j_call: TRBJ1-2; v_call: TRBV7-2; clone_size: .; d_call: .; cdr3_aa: CASSSPGGGYGYTF; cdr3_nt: TGTGCCAGCAGCTCCCCGGGGGGAGGCTATGGCTACACCTTC
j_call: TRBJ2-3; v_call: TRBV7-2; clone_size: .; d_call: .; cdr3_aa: CASSFLGAADTQYF; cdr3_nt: TGTGCCAGCAGCTTTCTAGGGGCCGCAGATACGCAGTATTTT
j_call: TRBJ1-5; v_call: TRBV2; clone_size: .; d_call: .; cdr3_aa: CASSEGYSYNQPQHF; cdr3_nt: TGTGCCAGCAGTGAAGGATACAGCTACAATCAGCCCCAGCATTTT
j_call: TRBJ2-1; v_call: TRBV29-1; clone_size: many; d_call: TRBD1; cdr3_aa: CSVTTRTGLYNEQFF; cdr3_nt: TGCAGCGTAACGACCCGGACAGGGCTCTACAATGAGCAGTTCTTC
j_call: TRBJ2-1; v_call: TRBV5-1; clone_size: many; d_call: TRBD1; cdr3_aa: CASSPGWDSEQFF; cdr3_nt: TGCGCCAGCAGCCCTGGGTGGGACAGTGAGCAGTTCTTC
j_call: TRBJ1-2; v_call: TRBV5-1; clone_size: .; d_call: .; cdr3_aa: CASSGHWGNYGYTF; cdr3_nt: TGCGCCAGCTCCGGACATTGGGGCAACTATGGCTACACCTTC
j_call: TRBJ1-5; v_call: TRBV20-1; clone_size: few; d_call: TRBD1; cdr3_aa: CSASGADRGNQPQHF; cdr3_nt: TGCAGTGCTAGCGGGGCGGACAGGGGGAATCAGCCCCAGCATTTT
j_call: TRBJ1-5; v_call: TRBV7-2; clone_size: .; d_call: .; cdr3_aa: CASSLGTVSFQPQHF; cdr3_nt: TGTGCCAGCAGCTTAGGTACAGTCTCATTCCAGCCCCAGCATTTT
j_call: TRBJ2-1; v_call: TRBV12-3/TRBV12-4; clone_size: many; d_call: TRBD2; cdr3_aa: CASSRRTSGRVNSYNEQFF; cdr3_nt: TGTGCCAGCAGTCGAAGGACTAGCGGGAGGGTTAACTCCTACAATGAGCAGTTCTTC
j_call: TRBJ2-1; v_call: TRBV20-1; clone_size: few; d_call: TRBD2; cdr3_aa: CSARGLAGGNNEQFF; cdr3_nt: TGCAGTGCTAGAGGACTAGCGGGAGGGAACAATGAGCAGTTCTTC
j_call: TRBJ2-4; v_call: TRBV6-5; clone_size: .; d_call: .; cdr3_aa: CASSYRTRDIQYF; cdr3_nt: TGTGCCAGCAGTTACAGGACCCGGGACATTCAGTACTTC
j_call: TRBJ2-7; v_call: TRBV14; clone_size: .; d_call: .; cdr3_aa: CASSHLVYDEQYF; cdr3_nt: TGTGCCAGCAGCCACCTAGTTTACGACGAGCAGTACTTC
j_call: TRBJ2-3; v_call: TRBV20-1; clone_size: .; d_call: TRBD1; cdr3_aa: CSAPQGATGTDTQYF; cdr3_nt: TGCAGTGCTCCACAGGGGGCGACAGGGACAGATACGCAGTATTTT